A selection of T cell receptor beta chains follows, all from one sample in a study of blood T cell repertoires in COVID-19. Clones were sequenced by immunoSEQ multiplex PCR, and TCRdb holds only the in-frame ones, with some missing. Of 300,000 to 400,000 clones listed, over 80% are singletons. Sequencing input: peripheral blood. The source of these receptors is a woman in her forties or fifties with COVID-19, enrolled during active disease. Both conserved end residues are part of each CDR3.

v_call: TRBV24-1; j_call: TRBJ2-7; cdr3_aa: CATSDPGQGKEEQYF
v_call: TRBV7-9; j_call: TRBJ2-3; cdr3_aa: CASRRLAGGADTQYF
v_call: TRBV15; j_call: TRBJ2-1; cdr3_aa: CATSRGNRGSGNEQFF
v_call: TRBV3-1/TRBV3-2; j_call: TRBJ1-5; cdr3_aa: CASSQDRRQIQPQHF
v_call: TRBV24-1; j_call: TRBJ2-1; cdr3_aa: CATSDADGSGSLNEQFF
v_call: TRBV6-2/TRBV6-3; j_call: TRBJ2-1; cdr3_aa: CASTPRSGRGDEQFF
v_call: TRBV6-2/TRBV6-3; j_call: TRBJ1-5; cdr3_aa: CASGRGGDGQPQHF
v_call: TRBV7-3; j_call: TRBJ2-7; cdr3_aa: CASSPNPLVNYEQYF
v_call: TRBV6-2/TRBV6-3; j_call: TRBJ1-4; cdr3_aa: CASSRGLPLNEKLFF
v_call: TRBV5-4; j_call: TRBJ2-1; cdr3_aa: CASSLRTEYNEQFF
v_call: TRBV5-1; j_call: TRBJ1-6; cdr3_aa: CASSLEAAGSPLHF
v_call: TRBV3-1/TRBV3-2; j_call: TRBJ1-4; cdr3_aa: CASSQGGWDEKLFF
v_call: TRBV3-1/TRBV3-2; j_call: TRBJ2-2; cdr3_aa: CASSFQTPNTGELFF
v_call: TRBV6-6; j_call: TRBJ1-4; cdr3_aa: CASSQGQQKLFF
v_call: TRBV7-9; j_call: TRBJ2-5; cdr3_aa: CASSLGGMGETQYF
v_call: TRBV7-2; j_call: TRBJ2-1; cdr3_aa: CASSIGLAGHEQFF
v_call: TRBV11-2; j_call: TRBJ2-1; cdr3_aa: CASSSRGSGRAGGYNEQFF
v_call: TRBV10-3; j_call: TRBJ1-1; cdr3_aa: CAISESTGRGNTEAFF
v_call: TRBV2; j_call: TRBJ2-7; cdr3_aa: CASSRVAARYGGTSYEQYF
v_call: TRBV7-7; j_call: TRBJ2-7; cdr3_aa: CASSLTGGSSEQYF
v_call: TRBV5-1; j_call: TRBJ2-1; cdr3_aa: CASSPGLARYNEQFF
v_call: TRBV28; j_call: TRBJ2-2; cdr3_aa: CASTAARGGELFF
v_call: TRBV6-2/TRBV6-3; j_call: TRBJ1-2; cdr3_aa: CASSYPIYGYTF
v_call: TRBV27; j_call: TRBJ2-1; cdr3_aa: CASSLTAGVMNEQFF
v_call: TRBV5-1; j_call: TRBJ1-2; cdr3_aa: CASSPQGDGYTF
v_call: TRBV7-9; j_call: TRBJ2-2; cdr3_aa: CASSHSGGYPGELFF
v_call: TRBV18; j_call: TRBJ1-2; cdr3_aa: CASSPGTSTSGYTF
v_call: TRBV5-1; j_call: TRBJ1-4; cdr3_aa: CASSLTATNEKLFF
v_call: TRBV30; j_call: TRBJ2-7; cdr3_aa: CAWSRGQGYVEQYF
v_call: TRBV6-5; j_call: TRBJ1-4; cdr3_aa: CASSSHGTGEEKLFF
v_call: TRBV5-1; j_call: TRBJ2-7; cdr3_aa: CASSFSGVEQYF
v_call: TRBV13; j_call: TRBJ2-3; cdr3_aa: CASSLGTAATFTDTQYF
v_call: TRBV5-6; j_call: TRBJ2-2; cdr3_aa: CASSLLAGQHTGELFF
v_call: TRBV24-1; j_call: TRBJ1-5; cdr3_aa: CATSSAGRGDQPQHF
v_call: TRBV15; j_call: TRBJ2-7; cdr3_aa: CATSRPGGDEQYF
v_call: TRBV7-2; j_call: TRBJ2-1; cdr3_aa: CASSTQPGQGGYNEQFF
v_call: TRBV6-2/TRBV6-3; j_call: TRBJ2-3; cdr3_aa: CASSLTDTQYF
v_call: TRBV21-1; j_call: TRBJ1-6; cdr3_aa: CASSRTGAHLYNSPLHF